Listed here are 9 T cell receptor beta chains from one sample, sequenced in a study of beta chain features in type 1 diabetes. The isolated RNA, all of it, was reverse transcribed, so expressed TCRB transcripts were what got sequenced. Clones were sequenced by immunoSEQ multiplex PCR, and TCRdb holds only the in-frame ones, with some missing. The repertoire holds around 290,000 clones, with under 8.5% as singletons. The sequenced sample consisted of central memory CD4+ T cells from blood. The receptors were gathered from a woman between 18 and 29 years old in good health.

Only a few counts were recorded for this clone. The chain couples TRBV19 to TRBJ1-1, with 7 bases lining up with TRBD1. With 6 bases clipped from V and 4 bases from J, the junction kept 8 bases outside the gene matches. Germline V gene sequence: CDR1 LNHDA, CDR2 SQIVND (reference sequence). This CDR3 has 14 amino acids. Written as DNA, the CDR3 is TGTGCCAGTAGGAGAGACAGGGATGGCACTGAAGCTTTCTTT. As protein: CASRRDRDGTEAFF.

The V gene is TRBV7-2, the J gene TRBJ2-3; weak D call: TRBD2 (6 bases). V dropped 3 bases and J dropped 2 bases, with 12 bases sitting between them. The CDR3 covers 15 residues. The germline gives CDR1 SGHTA, CDR2 FQGNSA. CDR3 loop: CASSLRRDVTDTQYF. The DNA of the CDR3 is TGTGCCAGCAGCTTGCGGCGGGATGTCACAGATACGCAGTATTTT.

The table lists this clone with a few counts. The V call is TRBV11-3, the J call TRBJ1-2, with 9 bases identical to TRBD1. CDR3 size: 13 residues. With V trimmed by 4 bases and J by 7 bases, 4 bases remained unmatched. Germline lookup yields CDR1 SGHNT and CDR2 YENEEA. The CDR3 sequence is CASSSQTGGGYTF. CDR3 coding DNA: TGTGCCAGCAGCTCCCAGACAGGGGGTGGCTACACCTTC.

This clone was observed a handful of times. The genes are TRBV30 and TRBJ1-5, with D maybe TRBD1 (5 bases). CDR1 is GTSNPN, CDR2 SVGIG, per germline (reference sequence). This CDR3 spans 12 amino acids. Trimming cost V 5 bases and J 5 bases, with 10 bases left between them. DNA of the CDR3: TGTGCCTGGGGGGGGGATTATCAGCCCCAGCATTTT. This sequence encodes CAWGGDYQPQHF. Filled out from reference TRBV30 and TRBJ1-5, the complete variable domain reads SQTIHQWPATLVQPVGSPLSLECTVEGTSNPNLYWYRQAAGRGLQLLFYSVGIGQISSEVPQNLSASRPQDRQFILSSKKLLLSDSGFYLCAWGGDYQPQHFGDGTRLSIL.

This clone was recorded a few times. In DNA, the CDR3 is TGTGCCAGCAGCCAGGGGAGCCAAACAGGGGCAGGGACCCAGTACTTC. It specifies CASSQGSQTGAGTQYF. The chain uses TRBV7-9 and TRBJ2-5; TRBD1 aligns across 7 bases. The CDR3 length is 16 residues. CDR1 SEHNR and CDR2 FQNEAQ come from the germline V gene (reference sequence). V trimming: 5 bases; J trimming: 7 bases; junction bases outside the gene matches: 16.

The table lists this clone with a few counts. This chain uses TRBV11-2 with TRBJ2-2; TRBD2 matches at 11 bases. Germline CDR1 SGHAT, CDR2 FQNNGV. V shed 0 bases, J shed 5 bases, and the junction held 2 bases outside the gene matches. The CDR3 length is 16 residues. This CDR3 reads CASSLEPSGRTGELFF. In DNA form, the CDR3 reads TGTGCCAGCAGCTTAGAACCTAGCGGGAGGACCGGGGAGCTGTTTTTT.

This clone was counted between two and nine times. The V gene is TRBV18, the J gene TRBJ2-1, with D perhaps matching TRBD2 (5 bases). Germline loops: CDR1 KGHSH, CDR2 LQKENI. Trimming stripped 1 base from V and 0 bases from J, with 16 bases between. The CDR3 extends over 18 amino acids. The CDR3 loop reads CASSPLPVGGSSYNEQFF. CDR3 DNA sequence: TGTGCCAGCTCACCACTCCCCGTAGGTGGGAGCTCCTACAATGAGCAGTTCTTC.

This clone was found a few times. The chain employs TRBV6-5 and TRBJ1-5, with D unresolved. This CDR3 is 12 amino acids long. From germline, CDR1 is MNHEY and CDR2 SVGAGI. V dropped 7 bases and J dropped 3 bases, with 7 bases sitting between them. CDR3 region: CASKLNNQPQHF. The CDR3 region has the DNA TGTGCCAGCAAGTTGAACAATCAGCCCCAGCATTTT.

This clone was detected a few times. This chain uses TRBV4-2 with TRBJ1-2; TRBD1 matches 7 bases. Germline loops: CDR1 LGHNA, CDR2 YNFKEQ. The CDR3 totals 13 residues. After removal of 8 bases from V and 8 bases from J, the junction contained 11 bases not matched to a gene. CDR3 nucleotide sequence: TGTGCCAGCCCGACAGGGAAAGTCGTCGGCTACACCTTC. Protein product: CASPTGKVVGYTF.